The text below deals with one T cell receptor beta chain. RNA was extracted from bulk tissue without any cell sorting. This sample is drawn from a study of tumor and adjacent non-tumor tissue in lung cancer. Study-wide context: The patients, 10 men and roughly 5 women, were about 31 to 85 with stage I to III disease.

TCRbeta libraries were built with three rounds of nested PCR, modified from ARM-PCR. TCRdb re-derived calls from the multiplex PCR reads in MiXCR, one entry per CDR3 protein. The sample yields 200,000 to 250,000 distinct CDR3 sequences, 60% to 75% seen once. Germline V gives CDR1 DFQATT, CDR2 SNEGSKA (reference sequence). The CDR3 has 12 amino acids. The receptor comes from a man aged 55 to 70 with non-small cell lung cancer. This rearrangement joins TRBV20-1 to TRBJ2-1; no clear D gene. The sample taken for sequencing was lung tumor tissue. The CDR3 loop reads CCTKYNNNEQFF. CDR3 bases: TGCTGTACCAAATATAATAACAATGAGCAGTTCTTC.